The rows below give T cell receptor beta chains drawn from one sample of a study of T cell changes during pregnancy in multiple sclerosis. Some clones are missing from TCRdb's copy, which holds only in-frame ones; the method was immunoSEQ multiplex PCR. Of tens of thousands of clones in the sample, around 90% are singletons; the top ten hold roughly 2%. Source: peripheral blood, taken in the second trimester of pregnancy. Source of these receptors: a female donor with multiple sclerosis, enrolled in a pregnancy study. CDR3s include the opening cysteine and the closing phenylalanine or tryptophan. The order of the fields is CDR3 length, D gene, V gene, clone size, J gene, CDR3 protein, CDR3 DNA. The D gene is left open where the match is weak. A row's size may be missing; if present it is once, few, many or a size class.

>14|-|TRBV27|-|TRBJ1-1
CASSATWGGTEAFF
TGTGCCAGCAGTGCCACTTGGGGGGGGACTGAAGCTTTCTTT
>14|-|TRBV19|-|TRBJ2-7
CASREVAGSYEQYF
TGTGCCAGTAGGGAGGTGGCTGGGTCCTACGAGCAGTACTTC
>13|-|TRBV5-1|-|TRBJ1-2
CASSPGFQEGYTF
TGCGCCAGCAGCCCCGGATTTCAGGAAGGCTACACCTTC
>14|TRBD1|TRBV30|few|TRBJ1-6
CAWSKQGARSPLHF
TGTGCCTGGAGTAAACAGGGGGCACGTTCACCCCTCCACTTT
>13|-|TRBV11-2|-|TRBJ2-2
CASSLDLTGELFF
TGTGCCAGCAGCTTAGATCTAACCGGGGAGCTGTTTTTT
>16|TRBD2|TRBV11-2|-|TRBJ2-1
CASSAPGLAGNNEQFF
TGTGCCAGCAGCGCACCGGGACTAGCGGGAAACAATGAGCAGTTCTTC
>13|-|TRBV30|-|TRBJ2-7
CAGQVGGRYEQYF
TGTGCCGGCCAGGTGGGGGGTAGGTACGAGCAGTACTTC
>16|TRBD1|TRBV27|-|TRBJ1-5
CATRPLDRGHQQPQHF
TGTGCCACCAGACCCCTGGACAGGGGGCATCAACAGCCCCAGCATTTT
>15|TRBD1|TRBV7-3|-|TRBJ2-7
CASSLGQGAFDEQYF
TGTGCCAGCAGCCTGGGACAGGGGGCCTTCGACGAGCAGTACTTC
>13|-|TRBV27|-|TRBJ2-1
CASRQFSYNEQFF
TGTGCCAGCCGACAGTTCTCCTACAATGAGCAGTTCTTC
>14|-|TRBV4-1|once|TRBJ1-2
CASSQVSGFYGYTF
TGCGCCAGCAGCCAAGTATCGGGGTTCTATGGCTACACCTTC
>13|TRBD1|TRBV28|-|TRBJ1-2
CASTRDSGYGYTF
TGTGCCAGCACCCGGGACAGTGGCTATGGCTACACCTTC
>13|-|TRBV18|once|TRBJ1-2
CASSPTFVSGYTF
TGTGCCAGCTCACCAACATTCGTCAGTGGCTACACCTTC
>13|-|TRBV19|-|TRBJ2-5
CASSTGNQETQYF
TGTGCCAGTAGCACGGGAAATCAAGAGACCCAGTACTTC
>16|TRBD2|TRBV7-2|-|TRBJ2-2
CASSSGLAGGGGELFF
TGTGCCAGCAGCTCGGGACTAGCGGGGGGAGGCGGGGAGCTGTTTTTT
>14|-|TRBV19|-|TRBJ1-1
CASRGRGVNTEAFF
TGTGCCAGTAGGGGGAGGGGAGTGAACACTGAAGCTTTCTTT
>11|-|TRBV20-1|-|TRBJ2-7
CSAYDTYEQYF
TGCAGTGCCTACGATACCTACGAGCAGTACTTC
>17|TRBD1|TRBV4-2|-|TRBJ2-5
CASSPSLRTGGWETQYF
TGTGCCAGCAGCCCATCCCTTCGGACAGGGGGATGGGAGACCCAGTACTTC
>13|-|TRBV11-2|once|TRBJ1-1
CASSRGWNTEAFF
TGTGCCAGCAGCCGAGGGTGGAACACTGAAGCTTTCTTT
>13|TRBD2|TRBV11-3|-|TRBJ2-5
CASSSLAQETQYF
TGTGCCAGCAGCTCACTAGCGCAAGAGACCCAGTACTTC
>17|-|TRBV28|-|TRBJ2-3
CASSLPGGTEGTDTQYF
TGTGCCAGCAGCCTCCCCGGGGGAACCGAAGGCACAGATACGCAGTATTTT
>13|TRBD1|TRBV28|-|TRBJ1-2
CASSLRTGYGYTF
TGTGCCAGCAGTTTACGGACAGGCTATGGCTACACCTTC
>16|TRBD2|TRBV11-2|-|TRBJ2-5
CASSSRLAGEQETQYF
TGTGCCAGCAGCTCCCGACTAGCGGGTGAACAAGAGACCCAGTACTTC
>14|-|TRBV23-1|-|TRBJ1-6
CAKIGVLPSSPLHF
TGCGCCAAGATAGGGGTCTTACCTTCTTCACCCCTCCACTTT
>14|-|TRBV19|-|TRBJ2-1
CASSIEAGTGEQFF
TGTGCCAGTAGTATAGAAGCGGGGACAGGTGAGCAGTTCTTC
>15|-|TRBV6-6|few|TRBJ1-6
CASPYTGYNDSPLHF
TGTGCCAGCCCCTATACAGGGTATAATGATTCACCCCTCCACTTT
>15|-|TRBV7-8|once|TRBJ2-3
CASSIGGKGTDTQYF
TGTGCCAGCAGCATAGGAGGGAAGGGCACAGATACGCAGTATTTT
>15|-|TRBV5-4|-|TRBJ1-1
CASSLVGRMNTEAFF
TGTGCCAGCAGCTTGGTGGGGAGAATGAACACTGAAGCTTTCTTT
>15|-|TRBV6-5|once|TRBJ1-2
CASTLMQAGHYGYTF
TGTGCCAGCACCCTCATGCAGGCAGGGCACTATGGCTACACCTTC
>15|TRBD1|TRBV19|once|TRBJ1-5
CASSKGTGGNQPQHF
TGTGCCAGTAGCAAAGGGACAGGGGGTAATCAGCCCCAGCATTTT
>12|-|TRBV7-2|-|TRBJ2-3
CASSPHQDTQYF
TGTGCCAGCAGCCCACATCAGGATACGCAGTATTTT
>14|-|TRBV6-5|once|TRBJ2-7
CASSRAQYSGEQYF
TGTGCCAGCAGTCGGGCGCAGTACTCAGGGGAGCAGTACTTC
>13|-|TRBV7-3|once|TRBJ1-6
CASSLNGSSPLHF
TGTGCCAGCAGCCTCAACGGTTCTTCACCCCTCCACTTT
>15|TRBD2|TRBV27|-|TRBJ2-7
CASSFNPGLAAEQYF
TGTGCCAGCAGTTTTAATCCCGGACTAGCGGCTGAGCAGTACTTC
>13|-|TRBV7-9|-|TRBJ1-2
CASSLSSAYGYTF
TGTGCCAGCAGCTTATCCAGCGCCTATGGCTACACCTTC
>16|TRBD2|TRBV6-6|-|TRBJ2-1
CASSGPSGRAGNEQFF
TGTGCCAGCAGTGGACCCAGCGGGAGGGCCGGAAATGAGCAGTTCTTC
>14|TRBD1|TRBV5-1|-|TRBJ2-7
CASSLTGDTYEQYF
TGCGCCAGCAGCTTGACAGGGGATACCTACGAGCAGTACTTC
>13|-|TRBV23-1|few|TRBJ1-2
CASSQSGGYGYTF
TGCGCCAGCAGTCAATCAGGGGGCTATGGCTACACCTTC
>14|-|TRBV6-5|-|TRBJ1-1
CASSYQSDSTEAFF
TGTGCCAGCAGTTACCAATCCGACAGCACTGAAGCTTTCTTT
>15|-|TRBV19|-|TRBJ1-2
CASSNHRGANYGYTF
TGTGCCAGTAGCAATCATCGCGGAGCTAACTATGGCTACACCTTC